The rows below give T cell receptor beta chains drawn from one sample of a study of blood T cells in healthy people across ages. A single record per CDR3 protein comes from TCRdb applying MiXCR to the 5' RACE reads. The sample lists around 970,000 distinct CDR3 sequences, just over 50% occurring once. The specimen was blood. These receptors originate from a woman between 55 and 75 years old in good health. Each CDR3 is given with its conserved first and last residue. The D gene is left open where the match is weak. The size entry is marked missing in some rows and otherwise reads once, few, many or a size class.

abundance	v_gene	j_gene	d_gene	CDR3aa	CDR3nt
-	TRBV9	TRBJ2-7	TRBD2	CASRLAGGTDEQYF	TGTGCCAGCAGGTTAGCGGGAGGAACGGACGAGCAGTACTTC
few	TRBV28	TRBJ2-7	TRBD2	CASSSPPSGEQYF	TGTGCCAGCAGTTCCCCCCCTAGCGGCGAGCAGTACTTC
-	TRBV6-2/TRBV6-3	TRBJ2-3	-	CASSNYRGVETDTQYF	TGTGCCAGCAGCAACTACCGCGGGGTGGAAACAGATACGCAGTATTTT
-	TRBV12-3/TRBV12-4	TRBJ2-3	-	CASRKPAAPTDTQYF	TGTGCCAGCAGAAAACCAGCGGCTCCAACAGATACGCAGTATTTT
-	TRBV20-1	TRBJ2-1	-	CSARISHEQFF	TGCAGTGCCCGAATTTCTCATGAGCAGTTCTTC
once	TRBV7-2	TRBJ2-1	TRBD1	CASSYQTGSQGNEQFF	TGTGCCAGCAGCTACCAGACAGGGAGTCAAGGCAATGAGCAGTTCTTC
few	TRBV20-1	TRBJ2-3	-	CSALWGGHTQYF	TGCAGTGCCCTCTGGGGGGGGCATACGCAGTATTTT
-	TRBV29-1	TRBJ2-7	-	CSVGGLALYEQYF	TGCAGCGTAGGCGGACTGGCCCTCTACGAGCAGTACTTC
-	TRBV20-1	TRBJ1-1	-	CSANEPNTEAFF	TGCAGTGCAAACGAGCCGAACACTGAAGCTTTCTTT
-	TRBV15	TRBJ2-1	TRBD2	CATSRDLAGATEQFF	TGTGCCACCAGCAGAGATCTTGCGGGAGCGACTGAGCAGTTCTTC
-	TRBV28	TRBJ2-1	-	CASSLGHHDNEQFF	TGTGCCAGCAGTTTGGGGCACCACGACAATGAGCAGTTCTTC
once	TRBV7-9	TRBJ2-3	TRBD2	CASSSGLAGVPEYF	TGTGCCAGCAGCTCCGGACTAGCGGGAGTCCCAGAGTATTTT
once	TRBV7-9	TRBJ1-1	-	CASSFLGTLNTEAFF	TGTGCCAGCAGCTTCCTCGGGACACTTAACACTGAAGCTTTCTTT
-	TRBV28	TRBJ2-7	-	CASSLLGEPSYEQYF	TGTGCCAGCAGTTTATTGGGAGAGCCGTCCTACGAGCAGTACTTC
-	TRBV12-3/TRBV12-4	TRBJ2-1	TRBD2	CASSFPSGQRNNEQFF	TGTGCCAGCAGTTTTCCTAGCGGCCAGAGAAACAATGAGCAGTTCTTC
-	TRBV27	TRBJ2-5	-	CASSLLKGLEQYF	TGTGCCAGCAGCCTCCTCAAGGGGTTAGAGCAGTACTTC
many	TRBV29-1	TRBJ2-1	TRBD2	CSANSGAYNEQFF	TGCAGCGCCAATAGCGGGGCATACAATGAGCAGTTCTTC
-	TRBV28	TRBJ2-1	-	CASCRAKGYNEQFF	TGTGCCAGCTGTAGGGCAAAAGGGTACAATGAGCAGTTCTTC
few	TRBV6-2/TRBV6-3	TRBJ2-1	TRBD2	CASSYSTSGGLNEQFF	TGTGCCAGCAGTTACTCAACTAGCGGGGGACTCAATGAGCAGTTCTTC
once	TRBV6-5	TRBJ2-7	TRBD1	CASRQGQGSEQYF	TGTGCCAGCAGGCAAGGACAGGGATCCGAGCAGTACTTC
few	TRBV5-1	TRBJ2-1	-	CASSSFLSGNEQFF	TGCGCCAGCAGCTCCTTCCTATCCGGGAATGAGCAGTTCTTC
-	TRBV7-2	TRBJ1-1	-	CASSLSIVGPEAFF	TGTGCCAGCAGCTTATCCATCGTTGGGCCTGAAGCTTTCTTT
-	TRBV12-3/TRBV12-4	TRBJ1-3	-	CASSPGLSGNTIYF	TGTGCCAGCAGTCCGGGCCTCTCTGGAAACACCATATATTTT
-	TRBV3-1	TRBJ1-2	-	CASSQGYGNYGYTF	TGTGCCAGCAGCCAAGGGTACGGAAACTATGGCTACACCTTC
-	TRBV5-1	TRBJ2-7	-	CASSVGHGKNEQYF	TGCGCCAGCAGCGTGGGACATGGAAAAAACGAGCAGTACTTC
few	TRBV10-3	TRBJ2-7	TRBD2	CAIGAGYSSYEQYF	TGTGCCATCGGAGCGGGGTACTCCTCCTACGAGCAGTACTTC
few	TRBV28	TRBJ2-7	TRBD1	CASSSRDSSYEQYF	TGTGCCAGCAGTTCCCGGGACAGTTCCTACGAGCAGTACTTC
-	TRBV7-3	TRBJ1-2	-	CASRLFRVGSGYTF	TGTGCCAGCAGACTCTTCCGGGTTGGCTCTGGCTACACCTTC
few	TRBV9	TRBJ1-2	TRBD1	CASSVGGTGFGGYTF	TGTGCCAGCAGCGTAGGTGGGACAGGGTTTGGTGGCTACACCTTC
-	TRBV20-1	TRBJ2-3	-	CSASLEGGTDTQYF	TGCAGTGCTAGCCTGGAGGGAGGTACAGATACGCAGTATTTT
-	TRBV12-3/TRBV12-4	TRBJ1-4	-	CASSWGRLNNEKLFF	TGTGCCAGCAGTTGGGGGCGGCTTAATAATGAAAAACTGTTTTTT
few	TRBV7-9	TRBJ2-3	-	CASSAGRPRGTDTQYF	TGTGCCAGCAGCGCGGGACGCCCCCGCGGCACAGATACGCAGTATTTT
-	TRBV4-1	TRBJ1-2	-	CASSQGQEWSYTF	TGCGCCAGCAGCCAAGGCCAGGAGTGGAGCTACACCTTC
-	TRBV18	TRBJ1-3	-	CASSPTVAMGNTIYF	TGTGCCAGCTCGCCTACAGTCGCCATGGGTAACACCATATATTTT
-	TRBV28	TRBJ2-7	-	CASSPPSEGSHEQYF	TGTGCCAGCAGCCCCCCCTCAGAGGGATCCCACGAGCAGTACTTC
-	TRBV6-5	TRBJ2-1	TRBD2	CASKGLAGAIYNEQFF	TGTGCCAGCAAGGGACTAGCGGGAGCCATATACAATGAGCAGTTCTTC
-	TRBV6-2/TRBV6-3	TRBJ2-6	-	CASSYSRSSGANVPTF	TGTGCCAGCAGTTACTCGAGAAGCTCTGGGGCCAACGTCCCGACTTTC
-	TRBV6-1	TRBJ1-2	TRBD1	CASSEAGSGGRYTF	TGTGCCAGCAGTGAAGCGGGGTCAGGGGGACGCTACACCTTC
-	TRBV28	TRBJ1-2	-	CASTVPGRNYGYTF	TGTGCCAGCACGGTCCCAGGAAGAAACTATGGCTACACCTTC
-	TRBV5-1	TRBJ2-5	-	CASSLVSGYQETQYF	TGCGCCAGCAGCTTGGTTTCGGGGTATCAAGAGACCCAGTACTTC
-	TRBV6-1	TRBJ2-5	TRBD2	CAARGGGGWKQYF	TGTGCCGCCCGCGGGGGGGGAGGTTGGAAGCAGTACTTC
-	TRBV20-1	TRBJ1-5	TRBD1	CSGSKTGTNQPQHF	TGCAGCGGGTCTAAGACAGGGACCAATCAGCCCCAGCATTTT
-	TRBV2	TRBJ2-3	-	CASLGYTDTQYF	TGTGCCAGCCTGGGATACACAGATACGCAGTATTTT
-	TRBV6-1	TRBJ1-5	-	CASIPRQGRNQPQHF	TGTGCCAGCATCCCCCGCCAGGGACGGAATCAGCCCCAGCATTTT
few	TRBV29-1	TRBJ2-3	TRBD2	CSVRHVGAGTDTQYF	TGCAGCGTGAGGCATGTGGGAGCGGGAACAGATACGCAGTATTTT
few	TRBV18	TRBJ1-5	TRBD1	CASSLSGQSNQPQHF	TGTGCCAGCTCACTATCGGGACAGAGCAATCAGCCCCAGCATTTT
-	TRBV24-1	TRBJ2-5	TRBD1	CATSGSGTGTSQETQYF	TGTGCCACCAGTGGTTCCGGGACAGGGACCAGCCAAGAGACCCAGTACTTC
-	TRBV20-1	TRBJ2-7	-	CSARLSRGPTYEQYF	TGCAGTGCTAGATTAAGTCGAGGGCCGACCTACGAGCAGTACTTC
few	TRBV4-2	TRBJ2-1	-	CASSPAWGTSSYNEQFF	TGTGCCAGCAGCCCTGCATGGGGGACGAGCTCCTACAATGAGCAGTTCTTC
-	TRBV29-1	TRBJ2-5	-	CSVPPRGIGGETQYF	TGCAGCGTGCCCCCCCGCGGGATTGGCGGAGAGACCCAGTACTTC
-	TRBV20-1	TRBJ2-1	-	CSAGVRRARNNEQFF	TGCAGTGCTGGGGTACGACGAGCACGAAACAATGAGCAGTTCTTC
-	TRBV15	TRBJ2-1	-	CATSQGGASYNEQFF	TGTGCCACCAGCCAAGGGGGGGCCTCCTACAATGAGCAGTTCTTC
once	TRBV20-1	TRBJ1-2	-	CSARDGAQVNYGYTF	TGCAGTGCTAGAGATGGGGCACAGGTGAACTATGGCTACACCTTC
-	TRBV15	TRBJ2-6	-	CATSRGSSSGANVLTF	TGTGCCACCAGCAGAGGCTCGAGCTCTGGGGCCAACGTCCTGACTTTC
-	TRBV7-9	TRBJ1-2	-	CASSPSYGRGRGGYTF	TGTGCCAGCAGCCCGAGCTACGGGAGGGGACGTGGCGGCTACACCTTC
-	TRBV2	TRBJ1-2	-	CASRLREVNGYTF	TGTGCCAGCAGGCTCAGGGAAGTGAATGGCTACACCTTC
-	TRBV3-1	TRBJ2-7	-	CASSHLSYEQYF	TGTGCCAGCAGCCACCTCTCCTACGAGCAGTACTTC